This is a list of T cell receptor beta chains from one sample in a study of T cell repertoires in cytomegalovirus infection. TCRdb used MiXCR to reprocess the reads, holding one entry per CDR3 protein. The sample lists 490,000 or so distinct CDR3 sequences; 11% were seen once. Specimen: PBMCs. The origin of the receptors is a human donor in good health (CMV status not recorded). Some clones in this sample may be carry-over from other donors' samples. Both conserved end residues are part of each CDR3. Each record gives: clone size, V gene, J gene, D gene, CDR3 protein, CDR3 DNA. The D gene is left open where the match is weak. A row's size may be missing; if present it is once, few, many or a size class.

many	TRBV5-5	TRBJ2-5	TRBD2	CASRQGLAGGAGQETQYF	TGTGCCAGCAGACAGGGACTAGCGGGAGGTGCCGGCCAAGAGACCCAGTACTTC
many	TRBV14	TRBJ1-1	.	CASSQDFPGSPTEAFF	TGTGCCAGCAGCCAAGATTTCCCAGGGTCACCCACTGAAGCTTTCTTT
.	TRBV12-3/TRBV12-4	TRBJ1-5	TRBD1	CASSRTGVGGNQPQHF	TGTGCCAGCAGTCGTACAGGGGTAGGGGGCAATCAGCCCCAGCATTTT
few	TRBV19	TRBJ1-6	.	CASSTPEENSPLHF	TGTGCCAGTAGTACCCCGGAAGAGAATTCACCCCTCCACTTT
few	TRBV10-3	TRBJ1-1	.	CAIRGVGETPEAFF	TGTGCCATCAGAGGGGTCGGGGAAACGCCTGAAGCTTTCTTT
many	TRBV24-1	TRBJ1-1	TRBD1	CATSDSGQASTEAFF	TGTGCCACCAGTGATTCAGGACAGGCGTCCACTGAAGCTTTCTTT
few	TRBV29-1	TRBJ2-3	.	CSVEILGFTDTQYF	TGCAGCGTTGAAATCCTAGGATTCACAGATACGCAGTATTTT
.	TRBV5-5	TRBJ2-4	.	CASSFSWEDIQYF	TGTGCCAGCAGCTTTTCCTGGGAAGACATTCAGTACTTC
many	TRBV7-2	TRBJ2-7	TRBD2	CASSLASGSTYEQYF	TGTGCCAGCAGCTTAGCCAGCGGGAGTACCTACGAGCAGTACTTC
few	TRBV12-3/TRBV12-4	TRBJ2-3	.	CASSLNGPDTQYF	TGTGCCAGCAGTTTAAACGGCCCAGATACGCAGTATTTT
.	TRBV20-1	TRBJ1-2	.	CSAERDKDYGYTF	TGCAGTGCTGAACGGGACAAAGACTATGGCTACACCTTC
.	TRBV12-3/TRBV12-4	TRBJ1-4	.	CASSLAGGSEKLFF	TGTGCCAGCAGTTTAGCCGGGGGCTCTGAAAAACTGTTTTTT
few	TRBV2	TRBJ2-7	TRBD1	CASSGDRYNEQYF	TGTGCCAGCAGTGGGGACAGGTACAACGAGCAGTACTTC
many	TRBV15	TRBJ2-3	.	CATSPGDTADTQYF	TGTGCCACCAGCCCCGGGGACACTGCAGATACGCAGTATTTT
many	TRBV19	TRBJ2-3	.	CASSRPGSQDTQYF	TGTGCCAGTAGTAGACCCGGGAGTCAAGATACGCAGTATTTT
.	TRBV27	TRBJ2-7	TRBD1	CASSPRGKGANEQYF	TGTGCCAGCAGTCCCCGAGGAAAGGGGGCGAACGAGCAGTACTTC
.	TRBV29-1	TRBJ2-2	TRBD1	CSVVTGEEELFF	TGCAGCGTTGTCACAGGGGAAGAGGAGCTGTTTTTT
few	TRBV14	TRBJ1-1	.	CASSPFGHRNTEAFF	TGTGCCAGCAGCCCCTTCGGGCACAGAAACACTGAAGCTTTCTTT
many	TRBV6-2/TRBV6-3	TRBJ1-2	.	CASSWSGNYGYTF	TGTGCCAGCAGTTGGAGCGGTAACTATGGCTACACCTTC
many	TRBV7-9	TRBJ1-5	.	CASSLDPSGFWRTHQPQHF	TGTGCCAGCAGCTTAGACCCCTCGGGATTCTGGCGGACCCATCAGCCCCAGCATTTT
many	TRBV7-2	TRBJ2-7	TRBD2	CASSLRASGPYEQYF	TGTGCCAGCAGCTTACGGGCTAGCGGGCCTTACGAGCAGTACTTC
many	TRBV7-9	TRBJ1-1	.	CASSPFPRGRRGVNTEAFF	TGTGCCAGCAGCCCATTCCCCCGGGGGAGGCGAGGGGTGAACACTGAAGCTTTCTTT